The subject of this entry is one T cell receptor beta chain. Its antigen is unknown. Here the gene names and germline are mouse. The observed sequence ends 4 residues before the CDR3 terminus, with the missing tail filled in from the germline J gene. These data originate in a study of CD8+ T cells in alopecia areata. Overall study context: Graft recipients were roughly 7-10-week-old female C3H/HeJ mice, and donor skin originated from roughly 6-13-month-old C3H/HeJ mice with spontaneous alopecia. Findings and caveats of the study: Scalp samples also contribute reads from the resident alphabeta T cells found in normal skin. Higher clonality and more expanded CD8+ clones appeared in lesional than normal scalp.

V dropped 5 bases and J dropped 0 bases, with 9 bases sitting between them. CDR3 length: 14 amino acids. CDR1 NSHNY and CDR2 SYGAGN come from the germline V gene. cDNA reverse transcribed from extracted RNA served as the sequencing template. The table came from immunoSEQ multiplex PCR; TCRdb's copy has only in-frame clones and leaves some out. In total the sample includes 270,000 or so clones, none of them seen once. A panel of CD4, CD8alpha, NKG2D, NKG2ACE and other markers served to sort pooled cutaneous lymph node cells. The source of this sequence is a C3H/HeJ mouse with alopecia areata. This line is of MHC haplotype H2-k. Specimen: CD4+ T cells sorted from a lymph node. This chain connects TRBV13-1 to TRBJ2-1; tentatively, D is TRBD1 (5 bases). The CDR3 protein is CASRAGSNYAEQFF. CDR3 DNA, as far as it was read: TGTGCCAGCAGGGCAGGGTCTAACTATGCT.